The following is a T cell receptor (beta chain) sequence with its context. The data were obtained in a study of OX40 agonist ivuxolimab in advanced cancers. This CDR3 region has 13 residues. V lost 0 bases and J lost 5, with 7 bases in between. Germline V gene lookup returns CDR1 KGHSH and CDR2 LQKENI. Produced via immunoSEQ multiplex PCR; TCRdb's table is partial and in-frame only. The sample includes about 77,000 clones, over 70% of them seen just once. Sequencing was performed on CD4+ or CD8+ T cells sorted from blood, taken in a trial of the OX40 agonist ivuxolimab. The chain is built from TRBV18 and TRBJ1-1, with a weak D call TRBD1 (5 bases). The sequence was obtained from an adult with an advanced solid tumor such as melanoma, head and neck, liver or kidney cancer. CDR3 in amino acids: CASSPPGGTEAFF. DNA for the CDR3: TGTGCCAGCTCACCACCGGGGGGTACTGAAGCTTTCTTT.